A selection of T cell receptor beta chains follows, all from one sample in a study of beta chain features in type 1 diabetes. Some clones are missing from TCRdb's copy, which holds only in-frame ones; the method was immunoSEQ multiplex PCR. The sample holds about 23,000 clones; about 69% are singletons and the top ten take about 4%. Sequences were obtained from Tregs from blood. The source is a man younger than 30 with type 1 diabetes. CDR3s include the opening cysteine and the closing phenylalanine or tryptophan. Where a row states a size, it is once, few, many or the class of an expanded clone; other rows omit it.

>TRBV10-2|NA
CASMITRNTEAFF
>TRBV7-2|NA
CASSFLAYDGELFF
>TRBV2|NA
CASNGQGNQPQHF
>TRBV7-8|NA
CASSYGRPTGTSSYEQYF
>TRBV7-2|NA
CASSLVASPNEQFF
>TRBV7-2|NA
CASSLGYLGSPLHF
>TRBV5-1|NA
CASSSHEGRTDTQYF
>TRBV18|NA
CASSPSSDEQYF
>TRBV19|NA
CASSRGQGNSPLHF
>TRBV11-2|NA
CASSSRLAGGLSSYNEQFF
>TRBV4-2|NA
CASSQDMASWETQYF
>TRBV6-6|NA
CASSRSGNEQYF
>TRBV5-5|NA
CASSWDRETQYF
>TRBV9|NA
CASSVVAGISGANVLTF
>TRBV7-2|few
CASSPSASGGGIRPQHF
>TRBV5-1|NA
CASSLSIQGDEQFF
>TRBV5-8|NA
CASSPDRPASYNEQFF
>TRBV2|NA
CASRSGTGKQETQYF
>TRBV7-9|NA
CASSLSGEHFSYEQYF
>TRBV11-2|NA
CASSLDDSSYEQYF
>TRBV10-3|NA
CAISAVGGETQYF
>TRBV18|few
CASSPEGVPPYEQYF
>TRBV6-6|NA
CASSSPMTSGPREQYF
>TRBV19|NA
CASSMGQGTLAGYTF
>TRBV5-1|NA
CASSLVASSETQYF
>TRBV28|medium-sized
CASSPQQGRESDNEQFF
>TRBV7-2|few
CASSLQFWAGVDGYTF
>TRBV19|NA
CASSPRPSAGGELFF
>TRBV19|NA
CASSDRGGYEQFF
>TRBV5-5|NA
CASRRDFFSGNTIYF
>TRBV10-3|NA
CASRWTSGSYEQYF
>TRBV11-2|NA
CASRELTSGTDTQYF
>TRBV6-1|few
CASRDDRGRGQPQHF
>TRBV7-2|NA
CASSLALRTARETQYF